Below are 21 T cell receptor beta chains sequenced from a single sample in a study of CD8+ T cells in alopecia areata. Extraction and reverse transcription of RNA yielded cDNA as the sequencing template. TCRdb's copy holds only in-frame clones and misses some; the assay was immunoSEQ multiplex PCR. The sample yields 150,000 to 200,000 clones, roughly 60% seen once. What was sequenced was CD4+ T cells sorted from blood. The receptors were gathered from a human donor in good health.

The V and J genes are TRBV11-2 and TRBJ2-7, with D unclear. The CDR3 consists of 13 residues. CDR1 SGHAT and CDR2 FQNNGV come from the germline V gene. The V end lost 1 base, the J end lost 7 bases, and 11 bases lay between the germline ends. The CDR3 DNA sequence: TGTGCCAGCAGCTTAGTTCCTAATCTGGAGCAGTACTTC. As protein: CASSLVPNLEQYF.

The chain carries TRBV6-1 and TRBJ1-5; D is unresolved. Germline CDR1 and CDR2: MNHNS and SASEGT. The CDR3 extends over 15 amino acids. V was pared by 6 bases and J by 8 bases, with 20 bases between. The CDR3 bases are TGTGCCAGCAGAACCTCGATTTTCGGTGGGGAGCCCCAGCATTTT. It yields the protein CASRTSIFGGEPQHF.

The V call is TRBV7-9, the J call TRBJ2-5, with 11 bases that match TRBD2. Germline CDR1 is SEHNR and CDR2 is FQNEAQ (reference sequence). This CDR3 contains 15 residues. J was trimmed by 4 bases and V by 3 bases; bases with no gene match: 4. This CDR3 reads CASSFTSGSRETQYF. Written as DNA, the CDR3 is TGTGCCAGCAGCTTTACTAGCGGGAGCAGAGAGACCCAGTACTTC.

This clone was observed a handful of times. This CDR3 reads CSVETASEQFF. CDR3 bases: TGCAGCGTTGAAACGGCAAGTGAGCAGTTCTTC. The rearrangement uses TRBV29-1 and TRBJ2-1; D is unclear. The CDR3 covers 11 residues. From germline, CDR1 is SQVTM and CDR2 ANQGSEA. V was pared by 2 bases and J by 9 bases, with 8 bases between.

The DNA for the CDR3 is TGTGCCAGCAGTTACCTAGCGGGAGGGAGAAACATTCAGTACTTC. This codes for CASSYLAGGRNIQYF. J is TRBJ2-4 and V is TRBV6-5; TRBD2 agrees at 12 bases. The CDR3 has 15 amino acids. V was clipped by 2 bases and J by 6 bases; unmatched bases: 2. Looked up from germline, CDR1 is MNHEY and CDR2 is SVGAGI.

Here the CDR3 DNA reads TGTGCCAGCAGTGAAAGGTGGTTAGCCAAAAACATTCAGTACTTC. It yields the protein CASSERWLAKNIQYF. The V and J genes are TRBV2 and TRBJ2-4, with unresolved D. This CDR3 region has 15 residues. Trimming shortened V by 2 bases and J by 0 bases, and 8 bases separated the two germline ends. Germline CDR1 reads SNHLY; CDR2 reads FYNNEI.

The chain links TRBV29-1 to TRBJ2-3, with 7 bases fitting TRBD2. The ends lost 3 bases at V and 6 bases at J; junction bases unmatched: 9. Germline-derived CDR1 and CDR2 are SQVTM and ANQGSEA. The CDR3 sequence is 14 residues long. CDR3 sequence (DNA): TGCAGCGTTGATGCCGGACTAGTCTCTGATACGCAGTATTTT. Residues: CSVDAGLVSDTQYF.

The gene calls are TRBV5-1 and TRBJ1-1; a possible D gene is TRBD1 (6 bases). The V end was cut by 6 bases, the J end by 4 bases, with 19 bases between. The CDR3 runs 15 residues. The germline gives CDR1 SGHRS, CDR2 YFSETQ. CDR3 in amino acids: CASNWDTPRFTEAFF. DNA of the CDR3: TGCGCCAGCAACTGGGACACGCCGCGATTCACTGAAGCTTTCTTT.

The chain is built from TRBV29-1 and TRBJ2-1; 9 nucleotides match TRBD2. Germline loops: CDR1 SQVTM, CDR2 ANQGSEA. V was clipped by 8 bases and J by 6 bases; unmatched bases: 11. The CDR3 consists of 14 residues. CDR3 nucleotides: TGCAGCACCTCTAGCGGGACCAGGGGCAATGAGCAGTTCTTC. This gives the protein CSTSSGTRGNEQFF.

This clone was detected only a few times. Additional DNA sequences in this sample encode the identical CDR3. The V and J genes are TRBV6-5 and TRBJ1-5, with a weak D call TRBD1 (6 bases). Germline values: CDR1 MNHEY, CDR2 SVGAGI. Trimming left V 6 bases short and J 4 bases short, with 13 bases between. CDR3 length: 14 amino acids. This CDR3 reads CASRPTGPNQPQHF. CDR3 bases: TGTGCCAGCAGACCTACAGGGCCTAATCAGCCCCAGCATTTT.

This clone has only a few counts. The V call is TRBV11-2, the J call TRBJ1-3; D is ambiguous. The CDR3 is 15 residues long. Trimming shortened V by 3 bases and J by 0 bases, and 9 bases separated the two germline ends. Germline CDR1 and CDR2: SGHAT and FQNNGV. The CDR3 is CASSFTSFSGNTIYF. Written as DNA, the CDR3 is TGTGCCAGCAGCTTCACCTCCTTCTCTGGAAACACCATATATTTT.

CDR3 in amino acids: CASSTRQGAGQPQHF. CDR3 bases: TGTGCCAGCAGCACGAGACAGGGGGCAGGTCAGCCCCAGCATTTT. The chain joins TRBV7-2 to TRBJ1-5; 10 bases fit TRBD1. The CDR3 consists of 15 residues. CDR1 and CDR2 from the germline V gene are SGHTA and FQGNSA. V shed 5 bases, J shed 6 bases, and the junction held 7 bases outside the gene matches.

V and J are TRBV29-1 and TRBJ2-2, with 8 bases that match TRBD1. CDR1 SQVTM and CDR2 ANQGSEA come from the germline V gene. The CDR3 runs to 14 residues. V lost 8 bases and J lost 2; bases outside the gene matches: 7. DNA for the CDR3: TGCAGCACAAGACAGGGGTTAAACACCGGGGAGCTGTTTTTT. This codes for CSTRQGLNTGELFF.

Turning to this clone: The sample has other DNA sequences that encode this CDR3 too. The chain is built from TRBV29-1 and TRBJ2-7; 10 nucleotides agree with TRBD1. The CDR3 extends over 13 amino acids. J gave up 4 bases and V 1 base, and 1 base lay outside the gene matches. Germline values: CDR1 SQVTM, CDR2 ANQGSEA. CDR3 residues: CSVEGQGAYEQYF. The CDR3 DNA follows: TGCAGCGTTGAAGGACAGGGGGCGTACGAGCAGTACTTC.

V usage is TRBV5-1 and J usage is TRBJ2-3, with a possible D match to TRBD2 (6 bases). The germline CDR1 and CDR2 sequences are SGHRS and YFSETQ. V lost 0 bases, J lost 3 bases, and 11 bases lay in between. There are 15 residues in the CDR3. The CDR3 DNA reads TGCGCCAGCAGCTTGGTTCCCCGGGAGACAGATACGCAGTATTTT. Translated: CASSLVPRETDTQYF.

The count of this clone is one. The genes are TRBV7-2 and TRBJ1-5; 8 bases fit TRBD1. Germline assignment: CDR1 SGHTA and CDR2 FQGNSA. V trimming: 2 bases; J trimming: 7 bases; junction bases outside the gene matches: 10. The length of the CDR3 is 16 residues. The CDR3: CASSLPLTGVHQPQHF. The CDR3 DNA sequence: TGTGCCAGCAGCTTACCCTTGACAGGGGTACACCAGCCCCAGCATTTT. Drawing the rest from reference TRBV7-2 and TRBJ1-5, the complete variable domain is GAGVSQSPSNKVTEKGKDVELRCDPISGHTALYWYRQSLGQGLEFLIYFQGNSAPDKSGLPSDRFSAERTGGSVSTLTIQRTQQEDSAVYLCASSLPLTGVHQPQHFGDGTRLSIL.

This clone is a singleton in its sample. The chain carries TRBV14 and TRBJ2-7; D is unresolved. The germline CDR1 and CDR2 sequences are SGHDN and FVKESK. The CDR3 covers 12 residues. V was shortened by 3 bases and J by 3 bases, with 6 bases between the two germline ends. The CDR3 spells CASSQSRYEQYF. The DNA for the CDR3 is TGTGCCAGCAGCCAGTCCCGCTACGAGCAGTACTTC. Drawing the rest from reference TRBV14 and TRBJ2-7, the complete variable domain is EAGVTQFPSHSVIEKGQTVTLRCDPISGHDNLYWYRRVMGKEIKFLLHFVKESKQDESGMPNNRFLAERTGGTYSTLKVQPAELEDSGVYFCASSQSRYEQYFGPGTRLTVT.

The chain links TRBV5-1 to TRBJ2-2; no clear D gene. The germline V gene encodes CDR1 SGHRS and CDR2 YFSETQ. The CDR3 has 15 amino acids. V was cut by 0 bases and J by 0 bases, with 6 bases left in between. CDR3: CASSLVGTNTGELFF. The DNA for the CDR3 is TGCGCCAGCAGCTTGGTAGGAACGAACACCGGGGAGCTGTTTTTT.

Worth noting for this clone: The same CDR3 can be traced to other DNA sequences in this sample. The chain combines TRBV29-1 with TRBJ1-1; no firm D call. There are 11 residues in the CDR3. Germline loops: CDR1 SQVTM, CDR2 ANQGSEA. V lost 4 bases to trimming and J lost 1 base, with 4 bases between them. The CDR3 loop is CSVVKNTEAFF. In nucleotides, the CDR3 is TGCAGCGTTGTGAAGAACACTGAAGCTTTCTTT.

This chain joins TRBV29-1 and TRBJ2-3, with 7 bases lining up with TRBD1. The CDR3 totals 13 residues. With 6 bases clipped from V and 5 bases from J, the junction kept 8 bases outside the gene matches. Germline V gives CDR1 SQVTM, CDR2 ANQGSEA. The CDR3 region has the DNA TGCAGCGTCGAGGGACAGTTGGGAGATACGCAGTATTTT. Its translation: CSVEGQLGDTQYF.

The CDR3 region is CASRSSGRAGRDTQYF. The CDR3 DNA sequence: TGTGCCAGCAGGAGTAGCGGGAGGGCCGGTCGAGATACGCAGTATTTT. V gene TRBV2 combines with J gene TRBJ2-3; 11 nucleotides match TRBD2. The CDR3 sequence is 16 residues long. Per the germline V gene, CDR1 is SNHLY and CDR2 is FYNNEI. The V segment lost 6 bases and the J segment 5 bases; nucleotides outside the gene matches: 10. The variable domain in full, completed from reference TRBV2 and TRBJ2-3, reads EPEVTQTPSHQVTQMGQEVILRCVPISNHLYFYWYRQILGQKVEFLVSFYNNEISEKSEIFDDQFSVERPDGSNFTLKIRSTKLEDSAMYFCASRSSGRAGRDTQYFGPGTRLTVL.